The source of this T cell receptor beta chain is a study of T cell repertoires in cytomegalovirus infection. Across the study: CMV epitopes in the study were HLA-C-restricted (recently identified) and HLA-B-restricted (well studied). Indicated by public TCR beta signatures were CMV infection and matching HLA type. Whole-study results and caveats: Dominating the ex vivo response were HLA-C-restricted CMV-specific TCR beta clonotypes.

To note about this clonotype: The antigen remains unidentified.

One entry per CDR3 protein results from TCRdb running MiXCR on the reads. The data hold some 590,000 distinct CDR3 sequences, with roughly 42% observed a single time. This CDR3 comprises 14 residues. The V gene's germline CDR1 is ENHRY and CDR2 SYGVKD. V dropped 6 bases and J dropped 2; count of bases not matched to a gene: 7. The receptor was derived from a human donor in good health (CMV status not recorded). Some clones in this sample may be carry-over from other donors' samples. This rearrangement joins TRBV10-3 to TRBJ2-7; 7 bases map to TRBD1. Material: cultured PBMCs, obtained from culture after CMV antigen stimulation. CDR3 loop: CAISPRQGPYEQYF. The CDR3 DNA is TGTGCCATCAGCCCACGACAGGGCCCCTACGAGCAGTACTTC.